This TCR beta chain originates from a study of blood T cells in healthy people across ages. The authors ran a second PCR of 7 to 11 cycles using a sample-barcoded 5' primer and a J-beta primer mix. Each CDR3 protein is one row after TCRdb ran MiXCR on the 5' RACE reads. The sample includes about 780,000 distinct CDR3 sequences, 35% to 60% of them seen just once. The CDR3 runs 13 residues. Germline loops: CDR1 DFQATT, CDR2 SNEGSKA (reference sequence). V lost 4 bases and J 6 bases, leaving 13 bases between the germline ends. This clonotype appeared a few times. The chain joins TRBV20-1 to TRBJ1-5; possible D gene TRBD1, 5 bases. The sample taken for sequencing was blood. The clonotype comes from a man aged 80 or over in good health. This chain's CDR3 is CSAIAGPSQPQHF. In nucleotides, the CDR3 is TGCAGTGCTATCGCAGGGCCGAGTCAGCCCCAGCATTTT.